Listed below are T cell receptor beta chains from one sample, sequenced in a study of T cells in Graves' hyperthyroidism and ophthalmopathy. TCRdb reanalysed the multiplex PCR reads using MiXCR and keeps one entry per CDR3 protein. Of hundreds of thousands of distinct CDR3 sequences in the sample, 14% are singletons; the top ten hold roughly 10%. Sample: blood. These receptors were obtained from a woman under 30 with Graves' hyperthyroidism. Both conserved end residues are part of each CDR3. The D gene is left open where the match is weak. Rows may omit the clone size; those that give it use once, few, many or a size class.

V	J	size	D	DNA	CDR3
TRBV7-8	TRBJ2-1	-	TRBD2	TGTGCCAGCAGCTGCGGACTAGCGGTAAACCGTGAGCAGTTCTTC	CASSCGLAVNREQFF
TRBV12-3/TRBV12-4	TRBJ1-1	many	-	TGTGCCAGCAGTTTATTGGGGGGCTACACTGAAGCTTTCTTT	CASSLLGGYTEAFF
TRBV20-1	TRBJ2-1	few	TRBD1	TGCAGTGCGACAACCCCGGGACAGGGGAGGAATGAGCAGTTCTTC	CSATTPGQGRNEQFF
TRBV27	TRBJ2-1	few	TRBD2	TGTGCCAGCACCCCCGGGACTAGTACCTACAATGAGCAGTTCTTC	CASTPGTSTYNEQFF
TRBV12-3/TRBV12-4	TRBJ1-6	few	-	TGTGCCAGCAGTTTAGCCGGGACACGCAACACCCTCCACTTT	CASSLAGTRNTLHF
TRBV24-1	TRBJ2-7	few	-	TGTGCCACCAGTGACCCCGGGTCATCCTACGAGCAGTACTTC	CATSDPGSSYEQYF
TRBV7-9	TRBJ1-5	-	-	TGTGCCAGCAGCTTAGTTTCGGGGTTGGTCAATCAGCCCCAGCATTTT	CASSLVSGLVNQPQHF
TRBV30	TRBJ1-6	many	-	TGTGCCTGGAAGACGGACAGAACAAATTCACCCCTCCACTTT	CAWKTDRTNSPLHF
TRBV6-1	TRBJ2-2	few	TRBD2	TGTGCCAGCACCCGGGGGGTAAACACCGGGGAGCTGTTTTTT	CASTRGVNTGELFF
TRBV2	TRBJ2-7	many	-	TGTGCCAGCAGACTACTGGCAAACACCCTCCGCGAGCAGTACTTC	CASRLLANTLREQYF
TRBV5-1	TRBJ1-4	few	TRBD1	TGCGCCAGCAGCTTGGGGGACAGGGATGCTGAAAAACTGTTTTTT	CASSLGDRDAEKLFF
TRBV9	TRBJ2-1	many	TRBD2	TGTGCCAGCAGCTCCAGCGGGGGAGGATACAATGAGCAGTTCTTC	CASSSSGGGYNEQFF
TRBV5-1	TRBJ2-3	-	-	TGCGCCAGCAGCTTAATGCAGGGGATGACAGATACGCAGTATTTT	CASSLMQGMTDTQYF
TRBV27	TRBJ2-1	-	TRBD1	TGTGCCAGCAGTTTATCGTTAGGAGACAGGGGGTTCGGCAATGAGCAGTTCTTC	CASSLSLGDRGFGNEQFF
TRBV24-1	TRBJ2-1	many	TRBD2	TGTGCCACCAGTGAGGGACTAGCGCATCACAATGAGCAGTTCTTC	CATSEGLAHHNEQFF
TRBV10-3	TRBJ2-3	-	TRBD2	TGTGCCATCAGTGAGTCGAAGTCAGCCTCGACGGCGGGAGGGCCACGAGATACGCAGTATTTT	CAISESKSASTAGGPRDTQYF
TRBV29-1	TRBJ2-1	few	-	TGCAGCGTTGAAGGGACAGAAGCCTACAATGAGCAGTTCTTC	CSVEGTEAYNEQFF
TRBV28	TRBJ1-1	many	-	TGTGCCAGTACAGCATTGAACACTGAAGCTTTCTTT	CASTALNTEAFF
TRBV20-1	TRBJ1-1	-	-	TGCAGTGTTTTACAGGGACACACTGAAGCTTTCTTT	CSVLQGHTEAFF
TRBV6-1	TRBJ2-1	-	TRBD2	TGTGCCTCGGAGATCGGACTAGCGGGCTCTGGGCAGTTCTTC	CASEIGLAGSGQFF
TRBV20-1	TRBJ2-7	-	TRBD2	TGCAGTGCTAGAGAGTCGGCTAGCGGAGCGAGGCAGTACTTC	CSARESASGARQYF
TRBV12-3/TRBV12-4	TRBJ1-2	-	TRBD1	TGTGCCAGCAGCGTTAGGTGGACAGGGGACTATGGCTACACCTTC	CASSVRWTGDYGYTF
TRBV10-3	TRBJ2-1	-	-	TGTGCCATCAGCTTCCAAGGAGGGCCCTACAATGAGCAGTTCTTC	CAISFQGGPYNEQFF
TRBV28	TRBJ2-7	-	TRBD2	TGTGCCAGCAGCCGGACTAGCGGGAGCCCCTACGAGCAGTACTTC	CASSRTSGSPYEQYF
TRBV20-1	TRBJ2-7	many	TRBD2	TGCAGTGCTAGAGATAGGCGGGAGGCGGCCTACGAGCAGTACTTC	CSARDRREAAYEQYF
TRBV10-3	TRBJ2-3	few	TRBD1	TGTGCCATCAGTGGACAGGGACCAAAGAGCACAGATACGCAGTATTTT	CAISGQGPKSTDTQYF
TRBV2	TRBJ1-4	many	-	TGTGCCAGCAGTGAACGGGGGCTTGGTGAAAAACTGTTTTTT	CASSERGLGEKLFF
TRBV27	TRBJ1-5	-	-	TGTGCCAGCAGTCCCCGTAATGACTTCGGCCCCCAGCATTTT	CASSPRNDFGPQHF
TRBV20-1	TRBJ2-5	many	TRBD2	TGCAGTGCTAGAGGGCTAGCGGGAGGGCCGGTAGGGGAGGAGACCCAGTACTTC	CSARGLAGGPVGEETQYF
TRBV28	TRBJ2-7	many	TRBD2	TGTGCCAGCAGTAAACCGGGACTAGAGTTCGAGCAGTACTTC	CASSKPGLEFEQYF
TRBV6-5	TRBJ2-7	few	-	TGTGCCAGCAGTTATACTAGCTCGGGGGAGCAGTACTTC	CASSYTSSGEQYF
TRBV7-9	TRBJ1-5	few	-	TGTGCCAGCAGCTTAGGAGGGGGTAAAGGCAATCAGCCCCAGCATTTT	CASSLGGGKGNQPQHF
TRBV28	TRBJ1-1	many	-	TGTGCCAGCAGCTTCATAGGTGGGAACACTGAAGCTTTCTTT	CASSFIGGNTEAFF
TRBV27	TRBJ1-5	-	-	TGTGCCAGCAGATGGGGGTTGAGCAATCAGCCCCAGCATTTT	CASRWGLSNQPQHF
TRBV4-1	TRBJ1-1	-	-	TGCGCCAGCAGCCAAACAGACCCAGGGGCAACTGAAGCTTTCTTT	CASSQTDPGATEAFF
TRBV6-1	TRBJ2-4	-	TRBD1	TGTGCCAGCAGGGACAGGGGGCGCGGCAACATTCAGTACTTC	CASRDRGRGNIQYF
TRBV2	TRBJ1-1	many	-	TGTGCCAGCAGTGCCGTTTTCCTAGACACTGAAGCTTTCTTT	CASSAVFLDTEAFF
TRBV7-2	TRBJ2-3	many	TRBD1	TGTGCCAGCAGCTTTCAGGGGGCAGATACGCAGTATTTT	CASSFQGADTQYF
TRBV12-5	TRBJ1-1	few	-	TGTGCTAGTGCCGCAGGGAGTAAAACTGAAGCTTTCTTT	CASAAGSKTEAFF
TRBV10-2	TRBJ2-5	-	-	TGCGCCAGCAACTCAGGGGGACTAGGGGGAGAGGAGACCCAGTACTTC	CASNSGGLGGEETQYF
TRBV6-5	TRBJ2-5	many	-	TGTGCCAGCAGTTACAGTGGCAGGACCCAAGAGACCCAGTACTTC	CASSYSGRTQETQYF
TRBV7-9	TRBJ2-3	few	-	TGTGCCAGCAGCGCCTTCCGGCTCCCTCTCAACTTGGATACGCAGTATTTT	CASSAFRLPLNLDTQYF